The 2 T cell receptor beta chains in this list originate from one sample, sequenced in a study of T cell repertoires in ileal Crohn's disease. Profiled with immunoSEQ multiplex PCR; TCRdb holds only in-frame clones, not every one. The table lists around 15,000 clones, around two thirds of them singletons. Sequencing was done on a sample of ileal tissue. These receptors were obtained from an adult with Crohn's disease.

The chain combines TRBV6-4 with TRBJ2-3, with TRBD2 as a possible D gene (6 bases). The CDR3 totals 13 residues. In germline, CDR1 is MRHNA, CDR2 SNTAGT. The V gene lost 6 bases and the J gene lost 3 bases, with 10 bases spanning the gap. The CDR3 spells CASSGSSTDTQYF. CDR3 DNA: TGTGCCAGCAGCGGGAGTTCAACAGATACGCAGTATTTT.

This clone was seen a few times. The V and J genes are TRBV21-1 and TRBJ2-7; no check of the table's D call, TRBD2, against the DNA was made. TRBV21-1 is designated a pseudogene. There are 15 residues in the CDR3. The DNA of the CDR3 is TGTGCCAGCAGCAAAGCTGAGCGGGAAAGCTACGAGCAGTACTTC. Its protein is CASSKAERESYEQYF.